The clone carrying this T cell receptor beta chain has ten or more counts. Its antigen is not identified. This record belongs to a study of breast tumors, draining lymph nodes, adjacent tissues. Study-wide points: The lymph node origin of tumor T cells was framed as consistent with a hypothesis, not demonstrated. Findings are consistent with lymph node origin and intratumoral expansion of most tumor T cells. Compared with basal-like, luminal-like tumors shared significantly more repertoire with nontumor tissue. Tumor repertoires ranked between lymph nodes and nontumor tissue in diversity, with V and J gene preferences.

Between the trimmed V and J ends, which lost 3 bases and 7 bases, there was a span of 10 bases. Germline V gives CDR1 SGHRS, CDR2 YFSETQ. The CDR3 extends over 13 amino acids. Each CDR3 protein gets one entry after TCRdb re-called the multiplex PCR reads with MiXCR. The table lists roughly 80,000 distinct CDR3 sequences, about 21% of them singletons, with about 2.2% in the top ten. Samples came from axillary lymph nodes draining the breast cancer. The receptor comes from a female donor with breast cancer. Some clones in this sample may be carry-over from other donors' samples. V usage is TRBV5-1 and J usage is TRBJ2-2; possible D gene TRBD2, 6 bases. Sequencing was carried out using axillary lymph node tissue. CDR3: CASSSWGVGELFF. As DNA, the CDR3 is TGCGCCAGCAGCTCTTGGGGGGTCGGGGAGCTGTTTTTT.